Presented here are 23 T cell receptor beta chains from one specimen sequenced in a study of regulatory T cells in long-lasting Graves disease. As to time point: newly diagnosed GD, antithyroid drugs for less than 3 months. RNA isolated from PBMCs was used to make the TCR library. Arm-PCR of CDR3 regions and iRepertoire HTBI primers were the basis on which TCR beta libraries were built. TCRdb re-called the multiplex PCR reads through MiXCR, storing one row per CDR3 protein. The sample has around 250,000 distinct CDR3 sequences; about a sixth are singletons. Sequencing used peripheral blood mononuclear cells (PBMCs), obtained at new diagnosis, from a patient treated with antithyroid drugs. The receptors come from a female donor with Graves disease.

The table lists this clonotype with a few counts. This chain links TRBV9 with TRBJ2-1; TRBD2 agrees at 16 bases. Germline values: CDR1 SGDLS, CDR2 YYNGEE. V gave up 0 bases and J gave up 5 bases; unmatched junction bases: 2. This CDR3 is 17 amino acids long. The CDR3 DNA is TGTGCCAGCAGCGTAGAGGGGACTAGCGGGAGGGACAATGAGCAGTTCTTC. Protein sequence: CASSVEGTSGRDNEQFF. The full variable domain, its missing parts supplied by reference TRBV9 and TRBJ2-1, is DSGVTQTPKHLITATGQRVTLRCSPRSGDLSVYWYQQSLDQGLQFLIQYYNGEERAKGNILERFSAQQFPDLHSELNLSSLELGDSALYFCASSVEGTSGRDNEQFFGPGTRLTVL.

The sample holds many counts of this clonotype. The rearrangement links TRBV28 to TRBJ1-1, with TRBD1 matching 11 bases. The junction had 14 bases not matched to a gene; V was cut back by 6 bases and J by 5 bases. Per the germline V gene, CDR1 is MDHEN and CDR2 is SYDVKM. The CDR3 covers 17 residues. The CDR3 region is CASSPRGGQGGRTEAFF. As DNA, the CDR3 is TGTGCCAGCAGCCCCAGGGGGGGACAGGGGGGTAGGACTGAAGCTTTCTTT.

Ten or more counts support this clonotype. This chain links TRBV20-1 with TRBJ2-3, with 10 bases lining up with TRBD1. CDR1 and CDR2 (germline): DFQATT, SNEGSKA (reference sequence). J gave up 5 bases and V 6 bases, and 8 bases lay outside the gene matches. This CDR3 contains 14 residues. This chain's CDR3 is CSAHLGTGVDTQYF. CDR3 nucleotides: TGCAGTGCCCATTTGGGGACAGGGGTAGATACGCAGTATTTT.

This clonotype was seen repeatedly, ten times or more. This chain connects TRBV30 to TRBJ2-5; 7 bases agree with TRBD1. The V segment lost 5 bases and the J segment 2 bases; nucleotides outside the gene matches: 2. The CDR3 has 12 residues. Germline loops: CDR1 GTSNPN, CDR2 SVGIG (reference sequence). CDR3 DNA: TGTGCCTGGGCCAGGGGGCAAGAGACCCAGTACTTC. Translating gives CAWARGQETQYF.

In this sample, this clonotype turned up many times. The J gene is TRBJ2-1, the V gene TRBV30; TRBD2 is a possible D gene (5 bases). Germline V lookup: CDR1 GTSNPN, CDR2 SVGIG (reference sequence). The CDR3 has 15 amino acids. V shed 2 bases and J shed 6 bases, with 17 bases lying between them. The DNA of the CDR3 is TGTGCCTGGAGTTTATTGAGCGGCTTTGGCAATGAGCAGTTCTTC. It translates to CAWSLLSGFGNEQFF.

This clonotype has a count of ten or more. The chain carries TRBV27 and TRBJ2-7; D is unclear. From germline, CDR1 is MNHEY and CDR2 SMNVEV (reference sequence). V was pared by 6 bases and J by 7 bases, with 16 bases between. The CDR3 is 13 residues long. The CDR3: CASRGSYRGEQYF. CDR3 nucleotides: TGTGCCAGCAGGGGATCTTATCGCGGAGAGCAGTACTTC.

This clonotype is a singleton in its sample. The CDR3: CASSRSGGPNQPQHF. The CDR3 nucleotides read TGTGCCAGCAGTCGATCTGGGGGTCCAAATCAGCCCCAGCATTTT. The rearrangement links TRBV12-3 or TRBV12-4 to TRBJ1-5; D might be TRBD1 (5 bases). V was clipped by 5 bases and J by 4 bases, with 15 bases between them. This CDR3 is 15 amino acids long.

This clonotype was picked up many times. The V and J genes are TRBV19 and TRBJ1-1; TRBD1 agrees at 8 bases. With 6 bases clipped from V and 0 bases from J, the junction kept 15 bases outside the gene matches. Germline lookup yields CDR1 LNHDA and CDR2 SQIVND (reference sequence). The CDR3 covers 18 residues. This chain's CDR3 is CASRAGRGRGQVNTEAFF. CDR3 bases: TGTGCCAGTAGGGCCGGAAGGGGCAGGGGGCAGGTGAACACTGAAGCTTTCTTT.

This clonotype was seen ten or more times. This chain uses TRBV6-2 or TRBV6-3 with TRBJ2-1; D might be TRBD1 or TRBD2, each matching 5 bases. Germline V CDR1 and CDR2: MNHEY, SVGEGT. The V end was cut by 6 bases, the J end by 5 bases, with 17 bases between. There are 15 residues in the CDR3. CDR3 amino acids: CASSPGTASNNEQFF. CDR3 in DNA: TGTGCCAGCAGCCCCGGGACCGCCTCAAACAATGAGCAGTTCTTC.

In this sample, this clonotype turned up many times. As DNA, the CDR3 is TGTGCCAGCAGGGTAGTCGGAACTAATGAAAAACTGTTTTTT. This sequence encodes CASRVVGTNEKLFF. This chain links TRBV2 with TRBJ1-4; no reliable D call. Germline assignment: CDR1 SNHLY and CDR2 FYNNEI. V was trimmed by 6 bases and J by 1 base, leaving 9 bases between them. This CDR3 comprises 14 residues.

This clonotype was picked up a small number of times. The CDR3, as DNA: TGCGCCATACCTTGGCAGGGAGGGCGTCTTCCATACGAGCAGTACTTC. Its translation is CAIPWQGGRLPYEQYF. The chain employs TRBV5-1 and TRBJ2-7, with 7 bases aligning to TRBD2. The CDR3 length is 16 residues. V shed 9 bases, J shed 4 bases, and the junction held 19 bases outside the gene matches. CDR1 is SGHRS and CDR2 is YFSETQ in the germline V gene. Full variable domain (missing parts from reference TRBV5-1 and TRBJ2-7): KAGVTQTPRYLIKTRGQQVTLSCSPISGHRSVSWYQQTPGQGLQFLFEYFSETQRNKGNFPGRFSGRQFSNSRSEMNVSTLELGDSALYLCAIPWQGGRLPYEQYFGPGTRLTVT.

There are a few counts of this clonotype. The rearrangement links TRBV11-3 to TRBJ1-3, with unresolved D. CDR1 SGHNT and CDR2 YENEEA come from the germline V gene. The CDR3 has 16 residues. V lost 3 bases and J 8 bases, leaving 20 bases between the germline ends. The CDR3 protein is CASSLVPQLPKYTIYF. CDR3 DNA: TGTGCCAGCAGCTTGGTCCCACAGTTACCCAAATACACCATATATTTT.

Many counts were recorded for this clonotype. The V and J genes are TRBV7-8 and TRBJ1-4; 7 bases match TRBD1. The CDR3 covers 15 residues. Germline lookup yields CDR1 SGHVS and CDR2 FQNEAQ. Trimming removed 7 bases from V and 7 bases from J; junction bases left unmatched: 12. The CDR3: CASTERQGLGEKLFF. The CDR3 DNA sequence: TGTGCCAGCACCGAACGACAGGGATTAGGTGAAAAACTGTTTTTT.

This clonotype was detected ten times or more. V gene TRBV12-3 or TRBV12-4 combines with J gene TRBJ2-5; 12 bases fit TRBD2. This CDR3 is 14 amino acids long. V dropped 4 bases and J dropped 5; count of bases not matched to a gene: 2. The CDR3 DNA follows: TGTGCCAGCAGTTCTAGCGGGAGGGGTGAGACCCAGTACTTC. This gives the protein CASSSSGRGETQYF.

This clonotype was seen a few times. A far larger clone is off by one base, so a read error is likely. The chain carries TRBV7-2 and TRBJ2-5, with a weak D call TRBD2 (6 bases). Germline lookup yields CDR1 SGHTA and CDR2 FQGNSA. The CDR3 length is 15 residues. CDR3: CASSLGVASALSPFF. Here the CDR3 DNA reads TGTGCCAGCAGCTTAGGGGTGGCTAGCGCCCTGAGTCCGTTCTTC.

This clonotype was detected many times. The chain joins TRBV7-2 to TRBJ1-4, with D possibly being TRBD1 (5 bases). This CDR3 region has 14 residues. CDR1 is SGHTA and CDR2 is FQGNSA in the germline V gene. V lost 2 bases and J 8 bases, leaving 12 bases between the germline ends. As DNA, the CDR3 is TGTGCCAGCAGCTTAACGGGGGTACGGGAAAAACTGTTTTTT. Its protein product is CASSLTGVREKLFF.

In its sample, this clonotype was seen many times. This likely stems from a read error, as it lies one base from a far larger clone. The chain has TRBV4-2 and TRBJ2-7; D ambiguous. This CDR3 contains 14 residues. CDR1 and CDR2 from the germline V gene are LGHNA and YNFKEQ. The CDR3 sequence is CACSQVDRPDEQYF. Written as DNA, the CDR3 is TGCGCCTGCAGCCAAGTAGACCGGCCGGACGAGCAGTACTTC.

This rearrangement joins TRBV12-3 or TRBV12-4 to TRBJ2-7, with 8 bases matching TRBD2. V was pared by 5 bases and J by 4 bases, with 4 bases of the junction left unmatched. The CDR3 runs 13 residues. CDR3: CASSELADYEQYV. CDR3 bases: TGTGCCAGCAGTGAACTAGCGGATTACGAGCAGTACGTC.

This clonotype was seen a few times. The chain employs TRBV2 and TRBJ1-5; D unresolved. Germline V CDR1 and CDR2: SNHLY, FYNNEI. Between the trimmed V and J ends, which lost 4 bases and 0 bases, there was a span of 7 bases. CDR3 length equals 14 residues. The CDR3 here is CASSGTNSNQPQHF. CDR3 DNA: TGTGCCAGCAGTGGGACGAATAGCAATCAGCCCCAGCATTTT.

This clonotype occurred many times. The V gene is TRBV30, the J gene TRBJ1-2, with 7 bases fitting TRBD1. Germline assignment: CDR1 GTSNPN and CDR2 SVGIG (reference sequence). The CDR3 extends over 14 amino acids. Germline trimming cut 3 bases from V and 4 bases from J; bases unmatched to any gene: 8. The CDR3 nucleotides read TGTGCCTGGAGAAAGGGGGCGATACCCTATGGCTACACCTTC. Encoded protein: CAWRKGAIPYGYTF.

The CDR3 nucleotides read TGTGCCAGCAGCTTACGTCTGACGACAGCCACTGAGCAGTTCTTC. As protein: CASSLRLTTATEQFF. V and J are TRBV7-9 and TRBJ2-1, with a possible D match to TRBD1 (5 bases). The CDR3 length is 15 residues. Deletions cut 2 bases from V and 9 bases from J, with 17 bases between. CDR1 and CDR2 from the germline V gene are SEHNR and FQNEAQ (reference sequence).

V is TRBV12-3 or TRBV12-4 and J is TRBJ1-4; perhaps TRBD1 as D (6 bases). The CDR3 is 14 residues long. The V and J ends lost 5 bases and 4 bases respectively, with 11 bases between them. CDR3 DNA sequence: TGTGCCAGCAGTCAGGACAGCCTTAATGAAAAACTGTTTTTT. Residues: CASSQDSLNEKLFF.

This clonotype was counted at least ten times. A far larger clone lies a single base away; this is likely a read error. The V call is TRBV12-3 or TRBV12-4, the J call TRBJ1-1, with D perhaps TRBD1 (5 bases). The germline V and J ends were trimmed by 6 bases and 1 base, with 9 bases remaining between them. CDR3 length: 13 residues. CDR3 bases: TGTGCCAGCAGCTTGGGACCGAACACTGAAGCTTTCTTT. Translated: CASSLGPNTEAFF.